This record looks at one TCR beta chain sequence and its context. These data belong to a study of CD8 T cells in Susac syndrome. Sequencing of TCR beta covered CD8+ and CD4+ T cells obtained from blood. The multiple sclerosis controls were treatment-naive patients affected by stable or active relapsing-remitting disease. The CD8+ and CD4+ T cells were negatively isolated, with the TEMRA cells enriched by FACS. CDR1 and CDR2 from the germline V gene are KGHSH and LQKENI. V lost 3 bases to trimming and J lost 2 bases, with 10 bases between them. The CDR3 spans 14 residues. Random hexamers primed reverse transcription of about 0.45 to 1 ug RNA. TCRdb re-called the immunoSEQ multiplex PCR reads through MiXCR, storing one row per CDR3 protein. The sample has about 120,000 distinct CDR3 sequences; approximately 94% are singletons.

The receptor was derived from a human donor with multiple sclerosis. V gene TRBV18 combines with J gene TRBJ2-5, with D unresolved. The sequencing sample was made of CD4+ T cells from PBMCs. The CDR3 nucleotides read TGTGCCAGCTCACCCCGGACGGAACAAGAGACCCAGTACTTC. It specifies CASSPRTEQETQYF.